This TCR beta chain was sequenced in a study of shared clonotypes between healthy human individuals. Using immunoSEQ multiplex PCR, the repertoire was profiled, and TCRdb retains in-frame clones only, with some absent. The sample lists millions of clones, 95% occurring once. CDR1 SGHAT and CDR2 FQNNGV come from the germline V gene. Unmatched junction bases numbered 13, after V lost 2 bases and J lost 2 bases. The CDR3 totals 18 residues. This chain links TRBV11-2 with TRBJ2-5; TRBD1 matches 8 bases. Sequenced material: naive CD4+ T cells sorted from blood. The subset was: CD45RA+ positively selected. The TCR sequence derives from a man between 18 and 35 years old in good health. CDR3 protein: CASSLRPDRGGVQETQYF. CDR3 nucleotide sequence: TGTGCCAGCAGCTTAAGGCCTGACAGGGGTGGGGTACAAGAGACCCAGTACTTC.